This T cell receptor beta chain was identified in a study of identical twins. Study-level findings and limits: Excess sharing by twins proved weaker in beta out-of-frame sequences. There was more out-of-frame TCR alpha sharing in monozygotic twins than models estimated.

TCRdb recomputed calls from the 5' RACE reads with MiXCR, one row per CDR3 protein. The table lists fewer than 450,000 distinct CDR3 sequences, 9% to 10% of them singletons, with roughly 9% in the top ten. This clonotype was recorded a few times. Its antigen is not identified. Germline values: CDR1 SGDLS, CDR2 YYNGEE. This CDR3 has 16 residues. Trimming took 4 bases from V and 3 from J; bases not matched to a gene: 7. The specimen sequenced was naive T cells sorted from blood. This TCR came from a woman in her forties or fifties in good health. The chain links TRBV9 to TRBJ2-5, with 12 bases matching TRBD2. In nucleotides, the CDR3 is TGTGCCAGCAGCTCTCGACTAGCGGGAGTAGAAGAGACCCAGTACTTC. This codes for CASSSRLAGVEETQYF.